Each of the 8 T cell receptor beta chains below was sequenced from the same sample in a study of OX40 agonist ivuxolimab in advanced cancers. Method: immunoSEQ multiplex PCR; TCRdb's copy keeps in-frame clones and lacks some. The sample lists under 100,000 clones; roughly 85% were seen once. The source was CD4+ or CD8+ T cells sorted from blood, collected in a trial of the OX40 agonist ivuxolimab. The receptors shown here come from an adult with an advanced solid tumor such as melanoma, head and neck, liver or kidney cancer.

The CDR3 DNA is TGTGCCAGCAGCTTAAACCCGGGGAGAGAAGCTTTCTTT. Its protein is CASSLNPGREAFF. The chain carries TRBV7-3 and TRBJ1-1; no reliable D call. V was trimmed by 1 base and J by 8 bases, leaving 11 bases between them. From germline, CDR1 is SGHTA and CDR2 FQGTGA. The CDR3 covers 13 residues. Variable domain in full (rest from reference TRBV7-3 and TRBJ1-1): GAGVSQTPSNKVTEKGKYVELRCDPISGHTALYWYRQSLGQGPEFLIYFQGTGAADDSGLPNDRFFAVRPEGSVSTLKIQRTERGDSAVYLCASSLNPGREAFFGQGTRLTVV.

The rearrangement uses TRBV7-3 and TRBJ2-1; 8 nucleotides agree with TRBD2. Germline trimming cut 5 bases from V and 3 bases from J; bases unmatched to any gene: 6. The CDR3 totals 15 residues. The germline V gene encodes CDR1 SGHTA and CDR2 FQGTGA. The CDR3 region has the DNA TGTGCCAGCAGCCCAGAGCGGGGGAGCTACAATGAGCAGTTCTTC. It encodes CASSPERGSYNEQFF. Combining the CDR3 with reference TRBV7-3 and TRBJ2-1 gives the whole variable domain GAGVSQTPSNKVTEKGKYVELRCDPISGHTALYWYRQSLGQGPEFLIYFQGTGAADDSGLPNDRFFAVRPEGSVSTLKIQRTERGDSAVYLCASSPERGSYNEQFFGPGTRLTVL.

On this clone itself: An end of the junction does not agree with germline; a read error may underlie this. The V gene is TRBV2, the J gene TRBJ1-3; D not certain. The germline CDR1 and CDR2 sequences are SNHLY and FYNNEI. There are 16 residues in the CDR3. The CDR3 reads CASTPRIVHSGTTIYF. CDR3 DNA: TGTGCCAGCACCCCCCGAATAGTTCATTCTGGAACCACCATATATTTT.

This rearrangement joins TRBV7-8 to TRBJ1-2, with TRBD1 matching 12 bases. Germline V gives CDR1 SGHVS, CDR2 FQNEAQ. The trim removed 2 bases at V and 7 bases at J, leaving 8 bases unmatched. This CDR3 contains 16 residues. The CDR3, as DNA: TGTGCCAGCAGCTTACCGGGACAGGGGGCTCGAGGTGGCTACACCTTC. Translation gives CASSLPGQGARGGYTF.

The V gene is TRBV7-9, the J gene TRBJ1-1; 8 nucleotides agree with TRBD1. This CDR3 has 18 residues. The trim removed 3 bases at V and 5 bases at J, leaving 17 bases unmatched. Germline CDR1 SEHNR, CDR2 FQNEAQ (reference sequence). The CDR3 loop is CASSLDRDYRKYGTEAFF. As DNA, the CDR3 is TGTGCCAGCAGCTTGGACAGGGATTACCGAAAATACGGGACTGAAGCTTTCTTT.

This clone was counted between two and nine times. The V call is TRBV5-4, the J call TRBJ2-5; D might be TRBD1 (5 bases). Germline values: CDR1 SGHNT, CDR2 YYREEE (reference sequence). V lost 2 bases, J lost 5 bases, and 10 bases lay in between. The CDR3 is made up of 13 amino acids. The CDR3 spells CASSFQGGETQYF. CDR3 nucleotide sequence: TGTGCCAGCAGCTTTCAGGGTGGGGAGACCCAGTACTTC.

The rearrangement links TRBV18 to TRBJ1-2; possibly TRBD1 for D (6 bases). Trimming took 5 bases from V and 3 from J, leaving 16 bases between them. CDR1 KGHSH and CDR2 LQKENI come from the germline V gene. CDR3 size: 15 residues. This CDR3 is CASSESTGADYGYTF. DNA for the CDR3: TGTGCCAGCTCAGAGTCTACGGGGGCGGACTATGGCTACACCTTC.

V usage is TRBV28 and J usage is TRBJ2-3; TRBD1 matches at 11 bases. The V gene end was trimmed by 4 bases and the J gene end by 4 bases; junction bases not matched to a gene: 7. The germline gives CDR1 MDHEN, CDR2 SYDVKM. CDR3 length equals 16 residues. CDR3 nucleotide sequence: TGTGCCAGCAGTTCCGTTGGGGGACAGGGGGCAGATACGCAGTATTTT. It specifies CASSSVGGQGADTQYF.